The sequence of this T cell receptor beta chain was determined in a study of cytomegalovirus exposure and HLA in healthy donors. Study-wide context: A previous analysis identified 95 million to 130 million unique TCR beta sequences derived from roughly 180 million T cells.

PCR amplification relied on 60 Vbeta primers (plus 13 Jbeta primers). Libraries were prepared by immunoSEQ multiplex PCR; TCRdb keeps only in-frame clonotypes and omits some of them. The repertoire table contains over 45,000 clones. The CDR3 is 12 amino acids. Germline V gene lookup returns CDR1 MNHNS and CDR2 SASEGT. V lost 5 bases, J lost 3 bases, and 8 bases lay in between. The TCR originated in a woman aged 18-29 years in good health and CMV-seronegative. This rearrangement joins TRBV6-1 to TRBJ2-7; D might be TRBD2 (5 bases). Sequenced input: PBMCs. The CDR3, as DNA: TGTGCCAGCAGTCGGCGGGTCTACGAGCAGTACTTC. Translation gives CASSRRVYEQYF.